The 17 T cell receptor beta chains listed next were all sequenced from one sample in a study of CD8+CD57+ T cells in acquired aplastic anemia. The TCR beta profiling, which covered VDJ combination and CDR3 sequence, was carried out using genomic DNA as the template. TCRdb fed the reads into MiXCR, producing one record per CDR3 protein. The sample records over 150,000 distinct CDR3 sequences, roughly 40% being singletons. The sequencing input was sorted CD4+, CD8+, or CD8+CD57+ T cells (not recorded which) from PBMCs. All receptors derive from a human donor in good health.

This clonotype appeared once. The V call is TRBV2, the J call TRBJ2-7, with D tentatively TRBD2 (5 bases). CDR3 length: 14 amino acids. Germline values: CDR1 SNHLY, CDR2 FYNNEI. V lost 6 bases, J lost 0 bases, and 12 bases lay in between. The CDR3 here is CASRARGHSYEQYF. The CDR3 nucleotides read TGTGCCAGCAGGGCCAGAGGGCACTCCTACGAGCAGTACTTC. The complete variable domain, with remaining parts taken from reference TRBV2 and TRBJ2-7, reads EPEVTQTPSHQVTQMGQEVILRCVPISNHLYFYWYRQILGQKVEFLVSFYNNEISEKSEIFDDQFSVERPDGSNFTLKIRSTKLEDSAMYFCASRARGHSYEQYFGPGTRLTVT.

In this sample, this clonotype turned up a few times. The gene calls are TRBV27 and TRBJ1-1, with D unresolved. The CDR3 has 13 residues. V lost 0 bases and J 4 bases, leaving 6 bases between the germline ends. Per germline, CDR1 MNHEY and CDR2 SMNVEV (reference sequence). The CDR3 sequence is CASSLSSFTEAFF. In DNA, the CDR3 is TGTGCCAGCAGTTTATCATCGTTCACTGAAGCTTTCTTT.

This clonotype was counted a single time. This sequence joins TRBV2 and TRBJ2-5, with TRBD2 identical over 10 bases. Germline V CDR1 and CDR2: SNHLY, FYNNEI. The CDR3 runs to 15 residues. V gave up 6 bases and J gave up 1 base; unmatched junction bases: 5. CDR3 nucleotides: TGTGCCAGCAGGGATAGCGGGGGGTTCCAAGAGACCCAGTACTTC. As protein: CASRDSGGFQETQYF.

In this sample, this clonotype turned up many times. This chain connects TRBV20-1 to TRBJ2-7, with a possible D match to TRBD1 (6 bases). This CDR3 has 11 amino acids. CDR1 and CDR2 from the germline V gene are DFQATT and SNEGSKA (reference sequence). Trimming removed 7 bases at V and 4 bases at J, with 11 bases between. CDR3: CSGQGYYEQYF. The CDR3 DNA reads TGCAGTGGCCAGGGGTATTACGAGCAGTACTTC.

The chain has TRBV29-1 and TRBJ1-6, with D perhaps matching TRBD1 (5 bases). Germline lookup yields CDR1 SQVTM and CDR2 ANQGSEA. The CDR3 is 13 residues long. V was trimmed by 4 bases and J by 7 bases, leaving 11 bases between them. The CDR3 bases are TGCAGCGTTGGGGGGGGATTCAATTCACCCCTCCACTTT. Translated, it gives CSVGGGFNSPLHF.

This sequence joins TRBV7-6 and TRBJ1-6; 7 bases fit TRBD1. The CDR3 is made up of 17 amino acids. The germline V gene encodes CDR1 SGHVS and CDR2 FNYEAQ. Germline trimming cut 3 bases from V and 0 bases from J; bases unmatched to any gene: 5. CDR3 in DNA: TGTGCCAGCAGCTTGACAGGGAAGAGCTCCTATAATTCACCCCTCCACTTT. Its translation is CASSLTGKSSYNSPLHF.

The CDR3 coding sequence is TGCGCCAGCAGTGAGGAGGTGGAACAGCCCCAGCATTTT. Encoded protein: CASSEEVEQPQHF. The chain carries TRBV10-2 and TRBJ1-5; D is ambiguous. The CDR3 sequence is 13 residues long. Looked up from germline, CDR1 is WSHSY and CDR2 is SAAADI. V lost 2 bases and J 7 bases, leaving 9 bases between the germline ends.

To note about this clonotype: One base away lies a much larger clone, so this may be a sequencing read error. The V gene is TRBV20-1, the J gene TRBJ1-1; 9 nucleotides agree with TRBD1. Trimming at V came to 6 bases and at J to 10 bases, leaving 3 bases not matched to a gene. Germline V CDR1 and CDR2: DFQATT, SNEGSKA (reference sequence). This CDR3 is 10 amino acids long. The chain's CDR3 is CSALDRGAFF. The CDR3 nucleotides are TGCAGTGCCCTGGACAGGGGAGCTTTCTTT.

The chain uses TRBV10-3 and TRBJ1-1; 11 bases fit TRBD1. Trimming at V came to 4 bases and at J to 4 bases, leaving 20 bases not matched to a gene. The CDR3 is 20 amino acids. CDR1 and CDR2 from the germline V gene are ENHRY and SYGVKD. This CDR3 reads CAISASNGQGASKVCTEAFF. The CDR3 DNA is TGTGCCATCAGTGCTTCTAACGGACAGGGGGCGAGTAAGGTGTGCACTGAAGCTTTCTTT.

The gene calls are TRBV10-2 and TRBJ2-3; 9 bases fit TRBD2. From germline, CDR1 is WSHSY and CDR2 SAAADI. Trimming removed 7 bases from V and 2 bases from J; junction bases left unmatched: 4. This CDR3 has 14 amino acids. CDR3 loop: CASKRTSATDTQYF. The CDR3 coding sequence is TGCGCCAGCAAGAGGACTAGCGCCACAGATACGCAGTATTTT.

This clonotype was counted many times. This chain uses TRBV12-3 or TRBV12-4 with TRBJ1-6; 7 bases line up with TRBD1. The CDR3 loop spans 13 amino acids. Trimming removed 7 bases from V and 7 bases from J; junction bases left unmatched: 4. The CDR3 DNA is TGTGCCAGCAATAAGGGGGCGAATTCACCCCTCCACTTT. Amino acids: CASNKGANSPLHF.

This clonotype was seen ten or more times. This chain joins TRBV2 and TRBJ2-7; D possibly uses TRBD1 or TRBD2 (6 bases each). CDR3 length: 14 amino acids. Germline lookup yields CDR1 SNHLY and CDR2 FYNNEI. Deletions cut 6 bases from V and 6 bases from J, with 18 bases between. The CDR3 sequence: CASSLGRGAAEQYF. Here the CDR3 DNA reads TGTGCCAGCAGCCTCGGTAGGGGGGCAGCCGAGCAGTACTTC.

The genes are TRBV11-2 and TRBJ2-3, with D hard to call. Germline CDR1 reads SGHAT; CDR2 reads FQNNGV. CDR3 size: 15 residues. The V and J ends lost 3 bases and 7 bases respectively, with 17 bases between them. This CDR3 reads CASSLGPGPGNTQYF. CDR3 nucleotides: TGTGCCAGCAGCTTGGGCCCCGGGCCCGGCAATACGCAGTATTTT.

This chain links TRBV14 with TRBJ2-1; 9 positions match TRBD2. V lost 5 bases to trimming and J lost 15 bases; unmatched junction nucleotides: 14. The CDR3 sequence is 14 residues long. Germline CDR1 is SGHDN and CDR2 is FVKESK. CDR3 DNA sequence: TGTGCCAGCAGCGTAGGAGTAGCGGGAGAGAGGGGGTTCTTC. Translation gives CASSVGVAGERGFF.

This clonotype was found many times. As DNA, the CDR3 is TGCGCCAGCAGCTTGCTCACTAGCTCCTACAATGAGCAGTTCTTC. This translates into CASSLLTSSYNEQFF. This sequence joins TRBV5-1 and TRBJ2-1, with TRBD2 as a possible D gene (5 bases). Germline V lookup: CDR1 SGHRS, CDR2 YFSETQ. CDR3 size: 15 residues. Trimming pared 1 base from V and 0 bases from J, leaving 8 bases between.

This clonotype was counted at least ten times. The rearrangement uses TRBV6-1 and TRBJ1-6; no definite D call. Trimming took 6 bases from V and 8 from J, leaving 11 bases between them. The CDR3 totals 13 residues. Germline V gives CDR1 MNHNS, CDR2 SASEGT. In nucleotides, the CDR3 is TGTGCCAGCAGGGCCCTCAGTGATTCACCCCTCCACTTT. This gives the protein CASRALSDSPLHF.

This clonotype was counted a few times. J is TRBJ1-2 and V is TRBV10-3; 10 bases map to TRBD1. After removal of 0 bases from V and 5 bases from J, the junction contained 0 bases not matched to a gene. The CDR3 runs 14 residues. Germline values: CDR1 ENHRY, CDR2 SYGVKD. The CDR3 DNA is TGTGCCATCAGTGAGTCGGACAGGGGGTATGGCTACACCTTC. As protein: CAISESDRGYGYTF.